Detailed here is one T cell receptor beta chain. This sample is part of a study of blood T cell repertoires in COVID-19. About the study: T cells, B-cell-depleted T cells, or PBMCs provided the cDNA or gDNA that served as material.

Per the original methods: Nucleated cell counts were estimated from reference gene primer amplification. Measured with immunoSEQ multiplex PCR; TCRdb has only the in-frame clones, and not every one. V and J calls and clone size come straight from that table; D and trimming were deduced from the DNA. The sample lists about 300,000 clones, 70% to 90% occurring once. Germline CDR1 is SGDLS and CDR2 is YYNGEE. The V and J ends lost 7 bases and 9 bases respectively, with 26 bases between them. The CDR3 runs to 16 residues. V usage is TRBV9 and J usage is TRBJ2-1; D is perhaps TRBD2 (9 bases). This sequence was found in a man aged 65 to 85 with acute or convalescent COVID-19. The specimen was peripheral blood. The CDR3 is CASGRGLETSGGEQFF. The DNA for the CDR3 is TGTGCCAGCGGCAGGGGGCTGGAGACTAGCGGAGGTGAGCAGTTCTTC. The whole variable domain, filled in from reference TRBV9 and TRBJ2-1, reads DSGVTQTPKHLITATGQRVTLRCSPRSGDLSVYWYQQSLDQGLQFLIQYYNGEERAKGNILERFSAQQFPDLHSELNLSSLELGDSALYFCASGRGLETSGGEQFFGPGTRLTVL.